This section outlines one T cell receptor beta chain sequence together with its context. J was trimmed by 9 bases and V by 4 bases; bases with no gene match: 17. The CDR3 covers 17 residues. Germline V gene lookup returns CDR1 MNHNS and CDR2 SASEGT. Original handling: Reference gene primer amplification gave nucleated cell count estimates. The assay was immunoSEQ multiplex PCR, and TCRdb's table has in-frame clones only and misses some. The V and J calls and clone size come from that table; D and trimming were worked out from the DNA. The sample carries some 460,000 clones, about 89% recorded once. The data are from a study of blood T cell repertoires in COVID-19. Across the study: T cells, B-cell-depleted T cells, or PBMCs supplied cDNA or gDNA.

This TCR derives from a woman aged 25 to 45 with acute or convalescent COVID-19. V is TRBV6-1 and J is TRBJ2-4; 8 bases match TRBD1. Sequencing input: peripheral blood. As DNA, the CDR3 is TGTGCCAGCAGTGCGATACCAGGGGGCTTCGAGGTGGGCATTCAGTACTTC. Protein sequence: CASSAIPGGFEVGIQYF.